The 13 T cell receptor beta chains below all came from one sample that was sequenced in a study of T-cell memory formation after mild COVID-19. TCRdb independently ran MiXCR on the 5' RACE reads; one entry per CDR3 protein. Of approximately 340,000 distinct CDR3 sequences in the sample, around 13% were seen once. Material for sequencing was PBMCs or a T cell subset sorted from them (not recorded which). The receptor set was obtained from a man aged 18 to 30 who had mild COVID-19 (a few samples of this study predate the infection). Cell type and time point are not known.

This clonotype was found a few times. The chain links TRBV7-9 to TRBJ1-1; possible D gene TRBD1, 6 bases. The CDR3 is 15 amino acids. The germline V and J ends were trimmed by 1 base and 2 bases, with 11 bases remaining between them. CDR1 and CDR2 from the germline V gene are SEHNR and FQNEAQ (reference sequence). CDR3 region: CASSLGLRGNTEAFF. The CDR3 region has the DNA TGTGCCAGCAGCTTAGGGCTCAGGGGAAACACTGAAGCTTTCTTT.

This clonotype was detected only a few times. The rearrangement joins TRBV9 to TRBJ2-7; 9 nucleotides match TRBD2. The trim removed 4 bases at V and 7 bases at J, leaving 12 bases unmatched. CDR1 SGDLS and CDR2 YYNGEE come from the germline V gene. The CDR3 spans 15 residues. DNA of the CDR3: TGTGCCAGCAGCCCCGAATTACTAGCGGGTTTTGAGCAGTACTTC. Protein product: CASSPELLAGFEQYF.

This clonotype was counted only a few times. The chain is built from TRBV6-6 and TRBJ1-5; a weak D match, TRBD1 (6 bases). V was cut by 6 bases and J by 2 bases, with 17 bases left in between. From germline, CDR1 is MNHNY and CDR2 SVGAGI (reference sequence). This CDR3 is built from 16 residues. As DNA, the CDR3 is TGTGCCAGCAGACCGTGGGGGGGCACTCGCAATCAGCCCCAGCATTTT. This sequence encodes CASRPWGGTRNQPQHF.

This clonotype was counted only a few times. The genes are TRBV5-1 and TRBJ1-2; 7 bases match TRBD1. The CDR3 is made up of 14 amino acids. V shed 6 bases, J shed 8 bases, and the junction held 13 bases outside the gene matches. Germline lookup yields CDR1 SGHRS and CDR2 YFSETQ. The CDR3 reads CASNRQGPPGGYTF. The CDR3 nucleotides are TGCGCCAGCAACCGACAGGGCCCACCCGGCGGCTACACCTTC.

This chain joins TRBV12-3 or TRBV12-4 and TRBJ1-4; 12 bases agree with TRBD1. Germline trimming cut 0 bases from V and 0 bases from J; bases unmatched to any gene: 2. The CDR3 runs to 18 residues. CDR3 sequence: CASSLAGTGGTTNEKLFF. For the CDR3, the DNA is TGTGCCAGCAGTTTAGCCGGGACAGGGGGCACAACTAATGAAAAACTGTTTTTT.

This clonotype was seen only a few times. V and J are TRBV4-1 and TRBJ2-3; 8 nucleotides line up with TRBD2. The CDR3 totals 16 residues. Trimming at V came to 4 bases and at J to 2 bases, leaving 8 bases not matched to a gene. The germline V gene has CDR1 MGHRA and CDR2 YSYEKL. In nucleotides, the CDR3 is TGCGCCAGCAGCCCTCGGTCAGCGGGGGTCACAGATACGCAGTATTTT. Its protein product is CASSPRSAGVTDTQYF.

This clonotype was seen only a few times. This chain joins TRBV6-2 or TRBV6-3 and TRBJ1-6; D gene uncertain. This CDR3 has 14 amino acids. Germline-derived CDR1 and CDR2 are MNHEY and SVGEGT. The V end lost 2 bases, the J end lost 10 bases, and 12 bases lay between the germline ends. The CDR3 reads CASSYISRGSPLHF. CDR3 DNA: TGTGCCAGCAGTTACATTTCGCGAGGATCACCCCTCCACTTT.

Here the CDR3 DNA reads TGTGCCAGCAGCTTAGCACTGGACTTCACAGATACGCAGTATTTT. Its protein product is CASSLALDFTDTQYF. The J gene is TRBJ2-3, the V gene TRBV7-8; TRBD2 might be the D (5 bases). The CDR3 covers 15 residues. V lost 0 bases and J 2 bases, leaving 9 bases between the germline ends. Germline V lookup: CDR1 SGHVS, CDR2 FQNEAQ.

The rearrangement joins TRBV29-1 to TRBJ1-5; no definite D call. Germline CDR1 is SQVTM and CDR2 is ANQGSEA. CDR3 length equals 12 residues. The ends were cut back, 7 bases at V and 7 bases at J, with 14 bases in the middle. CDR3 coding DNA: TGCAGCGAAAACCGGGAGGGACAGCCCCAGCATTTT. This sequence encodes CSENREGQPQHF.

The CDR3 nucleotides read TGTGCCAGCAGCTGGGGAAGAGGTGAGCAGTTCTTC. Translation gives CASSWGRGEQFF. The chain couples TRBV5-6 to TRBJ2-1; D is unresolved. CDR3 size: 12 residues. V shed 3 bases and J shed 9 bases, with 10 bases lying between them. CDR1 and CDR2 (germline): SGHDT, YYEEEE.

This clonotype came up many times. The chain has TRBV29-1 and TRBJ2-3; D is uncertain. CDR1 and CDR2 (germline): SQVTM, ANQGSEA. The CDR3 contains 12 residues. Deletions cut 5 bases from V and 2 bases from J, with 8 bases between. The CDR3 coding sequence is TGCAGCGTTAATAACCTCACAGATACGCAGTATTTT. Residues: CSVNNLTDTQYF.

This clonotype was found many times. The rearrangement links TRBV10-2 to TRBJ2-3; 8 positions agree with TRBD2. Germline-derived CDR1 and CDR2 are WSHSY and SAAADI. This CDR3 has 16 residues. Unmatched junction bases numbered 12, after V lost 5 bases and J lost 5 bases. The CDR3 is CASSQILAGLGDTQYF. CDR3 DNA sequence: TGCGCCAGCAGTCAAATTTTAGCGGGGTTAGGAGATACGCAGTATTTT.

The chain links TRBV20-1 to TRBJ1-2, with TRBD1 matching over 7 bases. V shed 1 base and J 2 bases; nucleotides not matched to a gene: 10. The CDR3 is 16 residues long. Germline V gene sequence: CDR1 DFQATT, CDR2 SNEGSKA (reference sequence). The CDR3 nucleotides are TGCAGTGCTAGAGTAATTCGGACAGGAACCAACTATGGCTACACCTTC. Protein product: CSARVIRTGTNYGYTF.